Below, 16 T cell receptor beta chains from the same sample are listed, as sequenced in a study of CD8 T cells in ankylosing spondylitis. Each CDR3 protein is one row after TCRdb ran MiXCR on the 5' RACE reads. The sample shows about 250,000 distinct CDR3 sequences, roughly 32% of them seen only once. Sequencing used blood, either unsorted or a sorted T cell fraction (not recorded which). The receptor set was obtained from a male donor with ankylosing spondylitis or in good health (not recorded which).

The chain recombines TRBV12-3 or TRBV12-4 with TRBJ2-1, with 10 nucleotides matching TRBD2. The CDR3 runs to 15 residues. With 4 bases clipped from V and 3 bases from J, the junction kept 3 bases outside the gene matches. CDR3 DNA: TGTGCCAGCAGTTACGGACTAGCGGTCTACAATGAGCAGTTCTTC. Protein product: CASSYGLAVYNEQFF.

This clonotype appeared many times. V usage is TRBV12-3 or TRBV12-4 and J usage is TRBJ1-3, with no clear D. The ends were cut back, 5 bases at V and 9 bases at J, with 11 bases in the middle. The length of the CDR3 is 12 residues. The CDR3 DNA reads TGTGCCAGCAGTCCGGACCCATCCACCATATATTTT. Translation: CASSPDPSTIYF.

The V call is TRBV5-4, the J call TRBJ2-1, with 13 bases that match TRBD2. The length of the CDR3 is 16 residues. CDR1 is SGHNT and CDR2 is YYREEE in the germline V gene (reference sequence). The J segment lost 6 bases and the V segment lost 2 bases, leaving 5 bases of the junction unmatched. This chain's CDR3 is CASSFKGLAGSNEQFF. The CDR3 region has the DNA TGTGCCAGCAGCTTTAAGGGACTAGCGGGGAGCAATGAGCAGTTCTTC.

This clonotype was seen more than once but under ten times. This chain links TRBV20-1 with TRBJ2-7, with 8 bases matching TRBD2. This CDR3 has 14 amino acids. CDR1 DFQATT and CDR2 SNEGSKA come from the germline V gene (reference sequence). V was clipped by 6 bases and J by 7 bases; unmatched bases: 14. The DNA of the CDR3 is TGCAGTGCAGGGCTCGGGACTAGGATTTATGAGCAGTACTTC. This encodes CSAGLGTRIYEQYF.

This clonotype is medium-sized within its sample. This chain links TRBV29-1 with TRBJ1-2, with 9 bases aligning to TRBD1. The CDR3 totals 14 residues. Germline loops: CDR1 SQVTM, CDR2 ANQGSEA. V trimming: 6 bases; J trimming: 8 bases; junction bases outside the gene matches: 13. The CDR3 sequence is CSVENSDRGGGYTF. The CDR3 bases are TGCAGCGTCGAGAATAGCGACAGGGGGGGCGGCTACACCTTC.

This clonotype was observed a few times. The CDR3 is CSARQGGGYSNQPQHF. CDR3 bases: TGCAGTGCAAGACAGGGAGGGGGTTATAGCAATCAGCCCCAGCATTTT. The genes are TRBV20-1 and TRBJ1-5, with 7 bases that match TRBD1. The CDR3 extends over 16 amino acids. V lost 6 bases to trimming and J lost 0 bases; unmatched junction nucleotides: 11. Germline V CDR1 and CDR2: DFQATT, SNEGSKA (reference sequence).

This clonotype showed up just a few times. The DNA for the CDR3 is TGTGCCAGCAGTCCCCCGCAGGTCTACGAGCAGTACTTC. This gives the protein CASSPPQVYEQYF. The J gene is TRBJ2-7, the V gene TRBV12-3 or TRBV12-4; D not resolved. V lost 5 bases and J 3 bases, leaving 11 bases between the germline ends. This CDR3 contains 13 residues.

This clonotype was observed a handful of times. The V gene is TRBV7-6, the J gene TRBJ2-7, with D possibly matching TRBD2 (6 bases). The CDR3 sequence is 13 residues long. V dropped 1 base and J dropped 9 bases, with 13 bases sitting between them. Germline assignment: CDR1 SGHVS and CDR2 FNYEAQ. The chain's CDR3 is CASSLDRGRSQYF. CDR3 sequence (DNA): TGTGCCAGCAGCTTAGACCGGGGGAGGTCGCAGTACTTC.

V is TRBV5-1 and J is TRBJ2-1; D is possibly TRBD2 (5 bases). The germline V gene encodes CDR1 SGHRS and CDR2 YFSETQ. The CDR3 spans 14 residues. Trimming removed 1 base from V and 7 bases from J, with 12 bases in between. The CDR3 loop reads CASSLLQRPNEQFF. The DNA of the CDR3 is TGCGCCAGCAGCTTGTTACAGCGGCCGAATGAGCAGTTCTTC.

A few counts support this clonotype. The V gene is TRBV7-8, the J gene TRBJ2-3; 12 bases map to TRBD2. The ends lost 5 bases at V and 5 bases at J; junction bases unmatched: 17. The CDR3 has 19 amino acids. Germline assignment: CDR1 SGHVS and CDR2 FQNEAQ. The CDR3: CASSPRTSGVSVKGDTQYF. CDR3 DNA sequence: TGTGCCAGCAGCCCCCGGACTAGCGGGGTGTCAGTCAAGGGAGATACGCAGTATTTT. Complete variable domain (other parts from reference TRBV7-8 and TRBJ2-3): GAGVSQSPRYKVAKRGQDVALRCDPISGHVSLFWYQQALGQGPEFLTYFQNEAQLDKSGLPSDRFFAERPEGSVSTLKIQRTQQEDSAVYLCASSPRTSGVSVKGDTQYFGPGTRLTVL.

The table lists this clonotype with a few counts. CDR3: CASTTSPGQGASSYEQYF. CDR3 nucleotides: TGTGCCAGCACTACCTCTCCGGGACAGGGGGCCAGTTCCTACGAGCAGTACTTC. The chain is built from TRBV12-3 or TRBV12-4 and TRBJ2-7, with 12 bases lining up with TRBD1. The CDR3 sequence is 18 residues long. Losses at the gene ends were 7 bases for V and 1 base for J; bases not matched to a gene: 14.

This clonotype was recorded a few times. The chain uses TRBV7-8 and TRBJ2-7; no reliable D call. Germline CDR1 is SGHVS and CDR2 is FQNEAQ. CDR3 length: 15 amino acids. V was cut by 5 bases and J by 0 bases, with 14 bases left in between. The CDR3 DNA reads as TGTGCCAGCAGCCCCACGGTGCCAGTCTCCTACGAGCAGTACTTC. Translating it yields CASSPTVPVSYEQYF. The full variable domain, in which reference TRBV7-8 and TRBJ2-7 provide the parts outside the CDR3, is GAGVSQSPRYKVAKRGQDVALRCDPISGHVSLFWYQQALGQGPEFLTYFQNEAQLDKSGLPSDRFFAERPEGSVSTLKIQRTQQEDSAVYLCASSPTVPVSYEQYFGPGTRLTVT.

This clonotype occurred many times. V and J are TRBV10-1 and TRBJ2-7, with D uncertain. V lost 0 bases, J lost 4 bases, and 4 bases lay in between. CDR1 and CDR2 from the germline V gene are WNHNN and SYGVQD (reference sequence). This CDR3 is built from 12 residues. CDR3 in amino acids: CASSESGYEQYF. The CDR3 bases are TGCGCCAGCAGTGAGTCTGGATACGAGCAGTACTTC.

The chain carries TRBV7-2 and TRBJ2-5, with 12 bases fitting TRBD1. Trimming cost V 0 bases and J 4 bases; bases outside gene matches: 9. From germline, CDR1 is SGHTA and CDR2 FQGNSA. The CDR3 covers 18 residues. CDR3 loop: CASSLAPGTGGAAETQYF. CDR3 nucleotide sequence: TGTGCCAGCAGCTTAGCCCCAGGGACAGGGGGCGCCGCAGAGACCCAGTACTTC.

A few counts support this clonotype. This chain links TRBV10-3 with TRBJ2-1; perhaps D is TRBD1 or TRBD2 (5 bases each). V lost 0 bases and J 9 bases, leaving 12 bases between the germline ends. The CDR3 contains 14 residues. Germline values: CDR1 ENHRY, CDR2 SYGVKD. The CDR3: CAISESRDRVEQFF. Here the CDR3 DNA reads TGTGCCATCAGTGAGTCGAGGGACCGGGTTGAGCAGTTCTTC.

V and J are TRBV6-1 and TRBJ2-1, with 13 positions matching TRBD2. The junction had 7 bases not matched to a gene; V was cut back by 5 bases and J by 12 bases. The germline CDR1 and CDR2 sequences are MNHNS and SASEGT. The CDR3 covers 14 residues. The CDR3 nucleotides are TGTGCCAGCAGTCTGACTAGCGGGGGGTTTGGGCAGTTCTTC. Translating gives CASSLTSGGFGQFF.